Listed here are 21 T cell receptor beta chains from one sample, sequenced in a study of T-cell reconstitution after alpha-beta-depleted transplantation in children. It was with unique molecular identifiers that the TCRbeta library was prepared. TCRdb itself ran the PCR reads through MiXCR, one entry per CDR3 protein. The sample shows fewer than 550,000 distinct CDR3 sequences, roughly an eighth of them seen only once. Sequencing used PBMCs, mostly from graft donor cells, obtained 180 days after TCRalphabeta/CD19-depleted stem cell transplant. All receptors derive from a female patient aged 2 to 10 who had a stem cell transplant for aplastic anemia, so the T cells may come from the graft donor.

The table lists this clonotype with a few counts. V gene TRBV27 combines with J gene TRBJ2-3, with a possible D match to TRBD2 (6 bases). The CDR3 is 14 residues long. V was pared by 2 bases and J by 3 bases, with 9 bases between. CDR1 is MNHEY, CDR2 SMNVEV, per germline (reference sequence). The CDR3 bases are TGTGCCAGCAGTTTACCGGGAGCGACAGATACGCAGTATTTT. It specifies CASSLPGATDTQYF.

This clonotype has a single count. The chain has TRBV18 and TRBJ2-1, with 9 bases aligning to TRBD1. In germline, CDR1 is KGHSH, CDR2 LQKENI. V shed 4 bases, J shed 4 bases, and the junction held 5 bases outside the gene matches. The CDR3 is made up of 15 amino acids. The CDR3 sequence is CASSRRTGDYNEQFF. In DNA, the CDR3 is TGTGCCAGCTCACGACGGACAGGGGATTACAATGAGCAGTTCTTC.

In DNA, the CDR3 is TGTGCCAGCTCACCATCGCTAGCGGGAGTGCACAATGAGCAGTTCTTC. It translates to CASSPSLAGVHNEQFF. The rearrangement links TRBV18 to TRBJ2-1; TRBD2 agrees at 10 bases. The CDR3 has 16 amino acids. After removal of 2 bases from V and 5 bases from J, the junction contained 6 bases not matched to a gene. The germline V gene has CDR1 KGHSH and CDR2 LQKENI.

The gene calls are TRBV25-1 and TRBJ2-7; D possibly corresponds to TRBD2 (6 bases). The CDR3 covers 16 residues. Trimming pared 6 bases from V and 0 bases from J, leaving 18 bases between. Germline values: CDR1 MGHDK, CDR2 SYGVNS. The CDR3 DNA reads as TGTGCCAGCAGGGGGAGGCGGGCCCTTAGCTCCTACGAGCAGTACTTC. Protein: CASRGRRALSSYEQYF.

Ten or more counts support this clonotype. The chain employs TRBV29-1 and TRBJ2-7, with D perhaps TRBD1 or TRBD2 (5 bases each). CDR3 length: 12 amino acids. The V and J ends lost 8 bases and 4 bases respectively, with 15 bases between them. Germline values: CDR1 SQVTM, CDR2 ANQGSEA. The CDR3 DNA reads TGCAGCTTTTGGGGCGGAGGATACGAGCAGTACGTC. Protein product: CSFWGGGYEQYV.

The rearrangement links TRBV27 to TRBJ1-6; D gene ambiguous. The CDR3 spans 15 residues. V was clipped by 3 bases and J by 9 bases, with 15 bases between them. Germline V gives CDR1 MNHEY, CDR2 SMNVEV (reference sequence). The CDR3 region is CASSFGWGRTSPLHF. The CDR3 DNA reads as TGTGCCAGCAGTTTTGGGTGGGGAAGGACTTCACCCCTCCACTTT.

The rearrangement links TRBV29-1 to TRBJ2-1, with D unclear. V was trimmed by 0 bases and J by 0 bases, leaving 9 bases between them. Germline-derived CDR1 and CDR2 are SQVTM and ANQGSEA. The CDR3 loop spans 15 amino acids. CDR3 nucleotide sequence: TGCAGCGTTGAAGATCTTCTGGGCTCCTACAATGAGCAGTTCTTC. This gives the protein CSVEDLLGSYNEQFF.

This clonotype was counted only a few times. The chain carries TRBV29-1 and TRBJ2-1, with TRBD1 matching 9 bases. The germline CDR1 and CDR2 sequences are SQVTM and ANQGSEA. V was pared by 7 bases and J by 10 bases, with 11 bases of the junction left unmatched. This CDR3 is built from 13 residues. The CDR3 loop is CSGDRDLSGEQFF. The CDR3 DNA reads as TGCAGCGGGGACAGGGACCTCTCCGGAGAGCAGTTCTTC.

V usage is TRBV15 and J usage is TRBJ2-7; no reliable D call. The CDR3 extends over 14 amino acids. The germline V gene has CDR1 LNHNV and CDR2 YYDKDF (reference sequence). V lost 1 base to trimming and J lost 1 base, with 8 bases between them. The CDR3 here is CATSRVLESYEQYF. CDR3 in DNA: TGTGCCACCAGCAGAGTCTTGGAATCCTACGAGCAGTACTTC.

V usage is TRBV6-1 and J usage is TRBJ1-1, with D maybe TRBD1 (6 bases). From germline, CDR1 is MNHNS and CDR2 SASEGT. The CDR3 covers 15 residues. The V end lost 5 bases, the J end lost 3 bases, and 16 bases lay between the germline ends. The CDR3 spells CASSRGGAIHTEAFF. DNA for the CDR3: TGTGCCAGCAGTCGCGGGGGGGCCATTCACACTGAAGCTTTCTTT.

This clonotype showed up many times. The gene calls are TRBV5-1 and TRBJ2-6, with D possibly TRBD1 on 5 matching bases. CDR1 and CDR2 (germline): SGHRS, YFSETQ. The CDR3 is 20 amino acids. Between the trimmed V and J ends, which lost 4 bases and 2 bases, there was a span of 25 bases. The DNA of the CDR3 is TGCGCCAGCAGCGAAATCAGGGTGAAAGGACCCCGACCTGGGGCCAACGTCCTGACTTTC. Its translation is CASSEIRVKGPRPGANVLTF.

The V gene is TRBV20-1, the J gene TRBJ2-1; D perhaps matches TRBD1 (8 bases). Trimming took off 6 bases at V and 9 bases at J, with 27 bases between the two ends. Germline V gene data show CDR1 as DFQATT and CDR2 as SNEGSKA (reference sequence). The CDR3 is made up of 16 amino acids. The CDR3 DNA follows: TGCAGTGCGCCTTTCGACAGGGGACTACTTAGGGGTGAGCAGTTCTTC. It codes for CSAPFDRGLLRGEQFF.

This clonotype was counted between two and nine times. J is TRBJ1-4 and V is TRBV5-1, with 7 bases lining up with TRBD1. Germline V gene data show CDR1 as SGHRS and CDR2 as YFSETQ. V was clipped by 2 bases and J by 4 bases; unmatched bases: 5. The CDR3 covers 15 residues. CDR3 nucleotides: TGCGCCAGCAGCTTTTTCGGGACAGATAATGAAAAACTGTTTTTT. It codes for CASSFFGTDNEKLFF.

This chain joins TRBV28 and TRBJ2-7, with TRBD1 as a possible D gene (5 bases). The V end was cut by 4 bases, the J end by 9 bases, with 13 bases between. Germline V gene sequence: CDR1 MDHEN, CDR2 SYDVKM. CDR3 length: 12 amino acids. The CDR3 bases are TGTGCCAGCAGTTCCGACAGAGCCCCGCAGTACTTC. Its translation is CASSSDRAPQYF.

This clonotype came up a few times. The chain combines TRBV18 with TRBJ2-1; D tentatively reads TRBD1 or TRBD2 (5 bases each). CDR3 length equals 16 residues. CDR1 and CDR2 from the germline V gene are KGHSH and LQKENI. The ends were cut back, 2 bases at V and 2 bases at J, with 13 bases in the middle. The CDR3 DNA is TGTGCCAGCTCACCAGGGGGATCTTTCGCCTACAATGAGCAGTTCTTC. The encoded protein is CASSPGGSFAYNEQFF.

This clonotype was counted a few times. V usage is TRBV12-3 or TRBV12-4 and J usage is TRBJ2-5; D is uncertain. Trimming pared 3 bases from V and 7 bases from J, leaving 6 bases between. The length of the CDR3 is 11 residues. CDR3 bases: TGTGCCAGCAGTTTCCACGGGACCCAGTACTTC. The encoded protein is CASSFHGTQYF.

In this sample, this clonotype turned up a few times. V gene TRBV20-1 combines with J gene TRBJ1-2; perhaps TRBD1 as D (5 bases). Germline V lookup: CDR1 DFQATT, CDR2 SNEGSKA (reference sequence). CDR3 length: 17 amino acids. V lost 1 base to trimming and J lost 7 bases, with 25 bases between them. CDR3 sequence: CSARVLKSLRVLGGYTF. The CDR3 nucleotides are TGCAGTGCTAGAGTGCTAAAATCGCTCAGGGTTCTCGGTGGCTACACCTTC.

This clonotype was picked up a small number of times. The chain combines TRBV7-2 with TRBJ2-7; D unclear. Germline V lookup: CDR1 SGHTA, CDR2 FQGNSA. The V end was cut by 3 bases, the J end by 2 bases, with 14 bases between. The CDR3 runs to 15 residues. The CDR3 region has the DNA TGTGCCAGCAGCTTCCTTCCGGCACCCACCTACGAGCAGTACGTC. It encodes CASSFLPAPTYEQYV.

As concerns this clonotype: This may stem from a read error, because a much larger clone lies one nucleotide away. This chain uses TRBV6-1 with TRBJ2-1; TRBD2 agrees at 7 bases. With V trimmed by 9 bases and J by 3 bases, 11 bases remained unmatched. The CDR3 extends over 15 amino acids. From germline, CDR1 is MNHNS and CDR2 SASEGT. The CDR3 protein is CARRVGEGYYNEQFF. The CDR3 DNA reads TGTGCCAGAAGGGTAGGGGAGGGGTACTACAATGAGCAGTTCTTC.

This clonotype was seen only a few times. This chain connects TRBV28 to TRBJ2-5; D is unresolved. The V end lost 8 bases, the J end lost 5 bases, and 12 bases lay between the germline ends. This CDR3 has 12 residues. Germline values: CDR1 MDHEN, CDR2 SYDVKM. The CDR3 DNA follows: TGTGCCAGCTCTTTCTTAGAGGAGACCCAGTACTTC. Its translation: CASSFLEETQYF.

The chain uses TRBV29-1 and TRBJ2-1; TRBD2 matches at 11 bases. The CDR3 is 13 amino acids. The V gene's germline CDR1 is SQVTM and CDR2 ANQGSEA. The trim removed 4 bases at V and 8 bases at J, leaving 4 bases unmatched. The CDR3: CSVVAGGLHEQFF. CDR3 nucleotides: TGCAGCGTTGTAGCGGGAGGGTTACATGAGCAGTTCTTC.